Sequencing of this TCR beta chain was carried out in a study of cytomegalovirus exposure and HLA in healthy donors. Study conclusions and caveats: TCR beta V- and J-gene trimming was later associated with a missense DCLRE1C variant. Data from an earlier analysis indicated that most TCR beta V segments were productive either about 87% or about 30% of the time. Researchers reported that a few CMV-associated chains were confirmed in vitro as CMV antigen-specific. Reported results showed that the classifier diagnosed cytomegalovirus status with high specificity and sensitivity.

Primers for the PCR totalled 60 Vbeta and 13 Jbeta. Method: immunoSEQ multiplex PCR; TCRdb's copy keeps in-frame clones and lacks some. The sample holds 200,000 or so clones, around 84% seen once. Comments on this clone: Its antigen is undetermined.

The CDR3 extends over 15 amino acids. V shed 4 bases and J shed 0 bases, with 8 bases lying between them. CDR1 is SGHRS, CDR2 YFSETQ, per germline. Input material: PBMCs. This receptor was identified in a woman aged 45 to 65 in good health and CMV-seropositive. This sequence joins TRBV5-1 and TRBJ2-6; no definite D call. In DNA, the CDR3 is TGCGCCAGCAGCGCCAGGCTCTCTGGGGCCAACGTCCTGACTTTC. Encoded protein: CASSARLSGANVLTF.